This is a list of T cell receptor beta chains from one sample in a study of CD8 T cells in Susac syndrome. TCRdb reanalysed the immunoSEQ multiplex PCR reads using MiXCR and keeps one entry per CDR3 protein. The sample shows over 100,000 distinct CDR3 sequences, approximately 96% of them seen only once. The source material was CD4+ T cells from PBMCs. Every receptor here comes from a human donor in good health. The CDR3 runs from the conserved cysteine through the conserved F or W. The D gene is left open where the match is weak. Size is omitted from some rows. Given values are once, few, many or a class for expanded clones.

d_gene: TRBD2; len: 17; v_gene: TRBV9; j_gene: TRBJ2-1; abundance: .; CDR3nt: TGTGCCAGCAGCGTAGAAGAGACTAGCGGGTGGTACAATGAGCAGTTCTTC; CDR3aa: CASSVEETSGWYNEQFF
d_gene: TRBD1; len: 15; v_gene: TRBV2; j_gene: TRBJ2-2; abundance: .; CDR3nt: TGTGCCAGCAGTGGGACAGGGGGCCTCACCGGGGAGCTGTTTTTT; CDR3aa: CASSGTGGLTGELFF
d_gene: .; len: 13; v_gene: TRBV2; j_gene: TRBJ2-1; abundance: .; CDR3nt: TGTGCCAGCAGTTCCCAGGGACTTAATGAGCAGTTCTTC; CDR3aa: CASSSQGLNEQFF
d_gene: TRBD2; len: 15; v_gene: TRBV29-1; j_gene: TRBJ2-3; abundance: once; CDR3nt: TGCAGCGTCAATAGACTAGCGGGGACCACAGATACGCAGTATTTT; CDR3aa: CSVNRLAGTTDTQYF
d_gene: TRBD1; len: 15; v_gene: TRBV28; j_gene: TRBJ1-2; abundance: .; CDR3nt: TGTGCCAGCAAGACTCGGCGGACAGGGGGCTATGGCTACACCTTC; CDR3aa: CASKTRRTGGYGYTF
d_gene: .; len: 13; v_gene: TRBV6-2/TRBV6-3; j_gene: TRBJ1-4; abundance: .; CDR3nt: TGTGCCAGCAGTTACTCGGCGAATGAAAAACTGTTTTTT; CDR3aa: CASSYSANEKLFF
d_gene: .; len: 14; v_gene: TRBV3-1; j_gene: TRBJ1-2; abundance: .; CDR3nt: TGTGCCAGCAGCCAAGATATAGCAGGAAATGGCTACACCTTC; CDR3aa: CASSQDIAGNGYTF
d_gene: TRBD2; len: 16; v_gene: TRBV25-1; j_gene: TRBJ2-1; abundance: .; CDR3nt: TGTGCCAGCAGTGAATCTCGAGCGGGGGGGCGGAATGAGCAGTTCTTC; CDR3aa: CASSESRAGGRNEQFF
d_gene: .; len: 11; v_gene: TRBV25-1; j_gene: TRBJ2-5; abundance: .; CDR3nt: TGTGCCGCACGCAGTCAAGAGACCCAGTACTTC; CDR3aa: CAARSQETQYF
d_gene: TRBD2; len: 17; v_gene: TRBV29-1; j_gene: TRBJ2-4; abundance: once; CDR3nt: TGCAGCGTAGCGGGACTAGCGGGAGGAGGCGTCAAAAACATTCAGTACTTC; CDR3aa: CSVAGLAGGGVKNIQYF
d_gene: TRBD1; len: 15; v_gene: TRBV5-1; j_gene: TRBJ1-5; abundance: .; CDR3nt: TGCGCCAGCAGCTTGGGGACAGGGCTCAATCAGCCCCAGCATTTT; CDR3aa: CASSLGTGLNQPQHF
d_gene: .; len: 11; v_gene: TRBV29-1; j_gene: TRBJ1-2; abundance: few; CDR3nt: TGCAGCCTTGGGGAGGACTATGGCTACACCTTC; CDR3aa: CSLGEDYGYTF
d_gene: .; len: 12; v_gene: TRBV3-1; j_gene: TRBJ2-5; abundance: .; CDR3nt: TGTGCCAGCAGCCAAGAGCTGAAGACCCAGTACTTC; CDR3aa: CASSQELKTQYF
d_gene: .; len: 15; v_gene: TRBV6-2/TRBV6-3; j_gene: TRBJ2-2; abundance: .; CDR3nt: TGTGCCAGCAGGAGTTGGGGACCCAAGACCGGGGAGCTGTTTTTT; CDR3aa: CASRSWGPKTGELFF
d_gene: .; len: 15; v_gene: TRBV5-4; j_gene: TRBJ2-1; abundance: .; CDR3nt: TGTGCCAGCAGCTTGGGAGAACGCGGCGACAATGAGCAGTTCTTC; CDR3aa: CASSLGERGDNEQFF
d_gene: .; len: 15; v_gene: TRBV7-9; j_gene: TRBJ2-5; abundance: .; CDR3nt: TGTGCCAGCAGCTTAGGCAGGGTGAACCAAGAGACCCAGTACTTC; CDR3aa: CASSLGRVNQETQYF
d_gene: .; len: 13; v_gene: TRBV9; j_gene: TRBJ1-2; abundance: .; CDR3nt: TGTGCCAGCAGCCCCGAGTACTTCTATGGCTACACCTTC; CDR3aa: CASSPEYFYGYTF
d_gene: .; len: 15; v_gene: TRBV29-1; j_gene: TRBJ2-3; abundance: .; CDR3nt: TGCAGCGTGTCTAGGGATCCCTCTTCCACAGATACGCAGTATTTT; CDR3aa: CSVSRDPSSTDTQYF
d_gene: TRBD1; len: 17; v_gene: TRBV6-1; j_gene: TRBJ1-5; abundance: .; CDR3nt: TGTGCCAGCAGTGAACTGACAGGGGGCGCGAGCAATCAGCCCCAGCATTTT; CDR3aa: CASSELTGGASNQPQHF
d_gene: .; len: 16; v_gene: TRBV28; j_gene: TRBJ2-6; abundance: .; CDR3nt: TGTGCCAGCAGCGATTCCACACCCTCTGGGGCCAACGTCCTGACTTTC; CDR3aa: CASSDSTPSGANVLTF
d_gene: .; len: 13; v_gene: TRBV29-1; j_gene: TRBJ1-1; abundance: .; CDR3nt: TGCAGCGTATCTGGACAGCAGAACACTGAAGCTTTCTTT; CDR3aa: CSVSGQQNTEAFF
d_gene: TRBD1; len: 18; v_gene: TRBV29-1; j_gene: TRBJ1-2; abundance: .; CDR3nt: TGCAGCGTTAAAGATTTCGGACAGGGGTACTCAACTACCTATGGCTACACCTTC; CDR3aa: CSVKDFGQGYSTTYGYTF
d_gene: .; len: 16; v_gene: TRBV9; j_gene: TRBJ2-2; abundance: .; CDR3nt: TGTGCCAGCAGCCTCCGGGATTCGGGGAACACCGGGGAGCTGTTTTTT; CDR3aa: CASSLRDSGNTGELFF
d_gene: TRBD1; len: 18; v_gene: TRBV12-3/TRBV12-4; j_gene: TRBJ1-4; abundance: .; CDR3nt: TGTGCCAGCAGCAACCGGGACAGGGGTTCTCTTGGTAATGAAAAACTGTTTTTT; CDR3aa: CASSNRDRGSLGNEKLFF
d_gene: .; len: 13; v_gene: TRBV20-1; j_gene: TRBJ2-5; abundance: .; CDR3nt: TGCAGTGCTAGAGGGATCAGACAAGAGACCCAGTACTTC; CDR3aa: CSARGIRQETQYF
d_gene: .; len: 14; v_gene: TRBV7-3; j_gene: TRBJ1-6; abundance: .; CDR3nt: TGTGCCAGCAGCTTAAGGGCCTTCGATTCACCCCTCCACTTT; CDR3aa: CASSLRAFDSPLHF
d_gene: .; len: 14; v_gene: TRBV4-2; j_gene: TRBJ1-1; abundance: few; CDR3nt: TGTGCCAGCAGCCAAGATTGGGGGAATACTGAAGCTTTCTTT; CDR3aa: CASSQDWGNTEAFF
d_gene: TRBD1; len: 14; v_gene: TRBV5-4; j_gene: TRBJ1-6; abundance: once; CDR3nt: TGTGCCAGCAGCATCGACAGGGGGGATTCACCCCTCCACTTT; CDR3aa: CASSIDRGDSPLHF
d_gene: .; len: 15; v_gene: TRBV19; j_gene: TRBJ2-2; abundance: .; CDR3nt: TGTGCCAGTAGAGACCCGTATTCCAGCACCGGGGAGCTGTTTTTT; CDR3aa: CASRDPYSSTGELFF